Shown below are 19 T cell receptor beta chains from a single sample sequenced in a study of blood T cells in healthy people across ages. Alongside a J-beta primer mix, a sample-barcoded 5' primer served in a second PCR lasting about 7 to 11 cycles. MiXCR, run by TCRdb on the 5' RACE reads, gives a single entry per CDR3 protein. The table includes hundreds of thousands of distinct CDR3 sequences, around 20% detected once. Sequences were obtained from blood. Receptors originate from a man aged 65 to 85 in good health.

This clonotype has only a few counts. This chain's CDR3 is CASSLRGVGANVLTF. The CDR3 bases are TGTGCCAGCAGCTTAAGGGGGGTTGGGGCCAACGTCCTGACTTTC. The chain combines TRBV11-2 with TRBJ2-6; D is possibly TRBD1 or TRBD2 (6 bases each). Trimming shortened V by 2 bases and J by 3 bases, and 8 bases separated the two germline ends. The CDR3 has 15 residues. CDR1 and CDR2 from the germline V gene are SGHAT and FQNNGV.

There are many counts of this clonotype. The CDR3 nucleotides are TGTGCCAGCAGTTTATTCGAGGGCTACACCTTC. Its protein is CASSLFEGYTF. This sequence joins TRBV12-3 or TRBV12-4 and TRBJ1-2; D gene ambiguous. The CDR3 is 11 residues long. Trimming took 2 bases from V and 8 from J, leaving 6 bases between them.

The V gene is TRBV3-1, the J gene TRBJ2-5, with 7 nucleotides matching TRBD2. Per germline, CDR1 LGHDT and CDR2 YNNKEL (reference sequence). The CDR3 has 14 residues. With V trimmed by 1 base and J by 4 bases, 3 bases remained unmatched. The CDR3 DNA reads TGTGCCAGCAGCCAAGTTCCTAGCGGAGAGACCCAGTACTTC. It codes for CASSQVPSGETQYF.

This clonotype was detected a few times. The chain is built from TRBV28 and TRBJ1-1, with D hard to call. The CDR3 is 15 residues long. CDR1 is MDHEN, CDR2 SYDVKM, per germline. Trimming took 2 bases from V and 1 from J, leaving 11 bases between them. Here the CDR3 reads CASSLVKVANTEAFF. In DNA form, the CDR3 reads TGTGCCAGCAGTTTAGTTAAAGTGGCGAACACTGAAGCTTTCTTT.

This clonotype occurred many times. The gene calls are TRBV10-3 and TRBJ2-7; D perhaps matches TRBD1 (5 bases). V lost 11 bases and J 4 bases, leaving 18 bases between the germline ends. Germline-derived CDR1 and CDR2 are ENHRY and SYGVKD. The CDR3 sequence is 13 residues long. The CDR3 loop is CASSGLSPYEQYF. For the CDR3, the DNA is TGTGCCTCCTCAGGGCTGTCCCCTTACGAGCAGTACTTC.

This chain's CDR3 is CASSGHVEETQYF. CDR3 bases: TGCGCCAGCAGCGGGCATGTGGAAGAGACCCAGTACTTC. The rearrangement uses TRBV4-3 and TRBJ2-5; D gene unclear. Looked up from germline, CDR1 is LGHNA and CDR2 is YSLEER. The CDR3 runs 13 residues. Trimming cost V 5 bases and J 3 bases, with 10 bases left between them.

Of note for this clonotype: A single base separates this from a much larger clone, so it may be a read error. The V call is TRBV4-1, the J call TRBJ2-7; D is possibly TRBD1 (6 bases). Germline V lookup: CDR1 MGHRA, CDR2 YSYEKL. The CDR3 covers 15 residues. V was clipped by 0 bases and J by 0 bases, with 9 bases between them. The CDR3 bases are TGCGCCAGCAGCCAAGAAGGCAGGGGCTCCTACGAGCAGTACGTC. It encodes CASSQEGRGSYEQYV.

V gene TRBV7-8 combines with J gene TRBJ2-5; D possibly uses TRBD1 or TRBD2 (7 bases each). Trimming stripped 4 bases from V and 3 bases from J, with 21 bases between. The CDR3 sequence is 17 residues long. The V gene's germline CDR1 is SGHVS and CDR2 FQNEAQ. CDR3 sequence: CASSSARQGGMEETQYF. In DNA form, the CDR3 reads TGTGCCAGCAGCTCAGCTAGACAGGGAGGGATGGAAGAGACCCAGTACTTC. The variable domain in full, with the rest retrieved from reference TRBV7-8 and TRBJ2-5, is GAGVSQSPRYKVAKRGQDVALRCDPISGHVSLFWYQQALGQGPEFLTYFQNEAQLDKSGLPSDRFFAERPEGSVSTLKIQRTQQEDSAVYLCASSSARQGGMEETQYFGPGTRLLVL.

The V and J genes are TRBV7-6 and TRBJ2-5; perhaps TRBD1 as D (5 bases). The DNA end is a closer match to TRBJ2-1, so the J assignment may be wrong. Germline V gives CDR1 SGHVS, CDR2 FNYEAQ. The CDR3 covers 14 residues. The CDR3 coding sequence is TGTGCCAGCAGCTTAGAACAGGATAACAATGAGCAGTTCTTC. It encodes CASSLEQDNNEQFF.

This chain connects TRBV28 to TRBJ2-1; 14 bases line up with TRBD2. V was clipped by 6 bases and J by 9 bases; unmatched bases: 13. Germline V gene sequence: CDR1 MDHEN, CDR2 SYDVKM. There are 17 residues in the CDR3. CDR3 sequence (DNA): TGTGCCAGCAGAAAACCACCGGGACTAGCGGGAGATGTTGAGCAGTTCTTC. Translation gives CASRKPPGLAGDVEQFF.

The chain carries TRBV20-1 and TRBJ2-7; TRBD2 aligns across 7 bases. This CDR3 region has 13 residues. Germline-derived CDR1 and CDR2 are DFQATT and SNEGSKA (reference sequence). Trimming at V came to 3 bases and at J to 0 bases, leaving 2 bases not matched to a gene. This CDR3 reads CSARGTNSYEQYF. CDR3 nucleotide sequence: TGCAGTGCTAGGGGGACTAACTCCTACGAGCAGTACTTC.

In regard to this clonotype: Compared with germline, one end of the junction differs, possibly owing to a read error. The chain combines TRBV4-2 with TRBJ1-5; D is unclear. Germline assignment: CDR1 LGHNA and CDR2 YNFKEQ. The CDR3 length is 13 residues. The CDR3 spells CASSPWAGGPLHF. The CDR3 region has the DNA TGTGCCAGCAGCCCCTGGGCCGGTGGGCCCCTGCATTTT.

V usage is TRBV19 and J usage is TRBJ2-1; 7 positions agree with TRBD2. V shed 3 bases, J shed 8 bases, and the junction held 4 bases outside the gene matches. From germline, CDR1 is LNHDA and CDR2 SQIVND (reference sequence). CDR3 size: 13 residues. The CDR3 reads CASSIGRSDEQFF. The CDR3 region has the DNA TGTGCCAGTAGTATCGGGAGGAGTGATGAGCAGTTCTTC.

This clonotype showed up just a few times. V gene TRBV20-1 combines with J gene TRBJ2-2; D not resolved. This CDR3 region has 11 residues. Germline values: CDR1 DFQATT, CDR2 SNEGSKA (reference sequence). V dropped 6 bases and J dropped 0 bases, with 2 bases sitting between them. CDR3 loop: CSAPNTGELFF. In DNA, the CDR3 is TGCAGTGCCCCGAACACCGGGGAGCTGTTTTTT.

This clonotype was recorded a few times. The chain recombines TRBV29-1 with TRBJ2-1, with 14 bases aligning to TRBD2. V was clipped by 6 bases and J by 10 bases; unmatched bases: 5. Germline loops: CDR1 SQVTM, CDR2 ANQGSEA. The CDR3 contains 13 residues. The CDR3 DNA is TGCAGCGTGACTAGCGGGAGGGCCGGGGAGCAGTTCTTC. Translated, it gives CSVTSGRAGEQFF.

The chain has TRBV11-3 and TRBJ2-5; no definite D call. Near its end, the DNA agrees better with TRBJ2-1, so the J call may be wrong. The germline CDR1 and CDR2 sequences are SGHNT and YENEEA. This CDR3 region has 13 residues. The CDR3 loop is CASSLDRSGEQFF. CDR3 nucleotide sequence: TGTGCCAGCAGCTTAGATCGTTCAGGAGAGCAGTTCTTC.

This clonotype was counted between two and nine times. V usage is TRBV12-3 or TRBV12-4 and J usage is TRBJ2-7; 7 nucleotides agree with TRBD2. The CDR3 spans 13 residues. With V trimmed by 3 bases and J by 6 bases, 5 bases remained unmatched. CDR3 nucleotides: TGTGCCAGCAGTTTGGGGTCGGGGGGCGAGCAGTACTTC. It translates to CASSLGSGGEQYF.

Remarks on this clonotype: An end of the junction differs from the germline gene, which may be a read error. The chain carries TRBV7-9 and TRBJ2-1; TRBD1 matches 7 bases. The J call may be in error: the DNA end matches TRBJ2-5 better. In germline, CDR1 is SEHNR, CDR2 FQNEAQ (reference sequence). The CDR3 has 12 residues. This CDR3 reads CASVTGEEAQYF. The CDR3 nucleotides read TGTGCCAGTGTTACAGGGGAAGAGGCCCAGTACTTC.

Concerning this clonotype itself: Germline is not matched at one junction end, which may reflect a read error. The rearrangement uses TRBV4-1 and TRBJ1-3; D call uncertain. The CDR3 is 16 amino acids. Germline-derived CDR1 and CDR2 are MGHRA and YSYEKL. The CDR3, as DNA: TGCACCAGCAGCCAAGAAGACATCTCCCCTGGAAACACCATATATTTT. Translating gives CTSSQEDISPGNTIYF.